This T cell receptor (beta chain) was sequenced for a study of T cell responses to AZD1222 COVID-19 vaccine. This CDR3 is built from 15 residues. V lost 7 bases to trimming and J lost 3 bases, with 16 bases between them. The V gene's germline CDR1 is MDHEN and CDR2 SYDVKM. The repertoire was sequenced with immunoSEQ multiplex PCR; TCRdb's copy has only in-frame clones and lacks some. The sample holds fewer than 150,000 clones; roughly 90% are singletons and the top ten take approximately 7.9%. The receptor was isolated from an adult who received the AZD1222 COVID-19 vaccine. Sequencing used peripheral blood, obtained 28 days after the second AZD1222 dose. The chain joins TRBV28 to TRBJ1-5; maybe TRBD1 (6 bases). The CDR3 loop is CASNPAGQINQPQHF. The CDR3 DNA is TGTGCCAGCAACCCCGCGGGACAAATCAATCAGCCCCAGCATTTT.